Sequencing of this T cell receptor (beta chain) was carried out in a study of T cells in Graves' hyperthyroidism and ophthalmopathy. The V gene end was trimmed by 7 bases and the J gene end by 4 bases; junction bases not matched to a gene: 7. The germline gives CDR1 MNHNS, CDR2 SASEGT. CDR3 size: 14 residues. Amplified TCR beta CDR3 regions came from RNA transcripts. The study used the HTBI primer set for a first-round RT-PCR of the TCR CDR3. TCRdb reprocessed the multiplex PCR reads via MiXCR and lists one record per CDR3 protein. The sample lists roughly 500,000 distinct CDR3 sequences, roughly a quarter occurring once. This clonotype was seen repeatedly, ten times or more.

The sample was blood. The origin of this receptor is a woman aged 25-40 years with Graves' ophthalmopathy. This chain links TRBV6-1 with TRBJ1-5, with 7 bases lining up with TRBD1. In DNA, the CDR3 is TGTGCCAGCACCGGGACAGCATCAAATCAGCCCCAGCATTTT. It is translated as CASTGTASNQPQHF.